This is a list of T cell receptor beta chains from one sample in a study of human T cells and chemical hapten exposure. In TCRdb, the RACE reads were re-called with MiXCR into one record per CDR3 protein. The sample shows approximately 80,000 distinct CDR3 sequences, over 10% of them seen only once. Source: whole blood, taken in connection with sensitization to the hapten diphenylcyclopropenone (DPC). These receptors were taken from a woman in her 50s with alopecia areata. Some clones in this sample may be carry-over from other donors' samples. Both conserved end residues are part of each CDR3. The D gene is left open where the match is weak. Rows may omit the clone size; those that give it use once, few, many or a size class.

13	-	TRBV28	TRBJ2-5	few	TGTGCCAGCACGGAGGCGGGCGAAGAGACCCAGTACTTC	CASTEAGEETQYF
12	-	TRBV12-3/TRBV12-4	TRBJ1-1	many	TGTGCCAGCAGTTTCTTTAAGGCAAGGGTAAACTTT	CASSFFKARVNF
14	-	TRBV20-1	TRBJ1-3	-	TGCAGTGCTACCCACAGCATCTCTGGAAACACCATATATTTT	CSATHSISGNTIYF
14	-	TRBV3-1	TRBJ2-7	-	TGTGCCAGCAGCCAGGGGCAGGGCGTTGGCGAGCAGTACTTC	CASSQGQGVGEQYF
13	TRBD1	TRBV29-1	TRBJ2-7	-	TGCAGCGTTGAACGGGACAGGGACCACGAGCAGTACTTC	CSVERDRDHEQYF
12	-	TRBV7-6	TRBJ2-2	-	TGTGCCAGCAGCAAGGACACGGGGGAGCTGTTTTTT	CASSKDTGELFF
13	-	TRBV20-1	TRBJ2-7	-	TGCAGTGCTAGAGCAATTGGCCCCTACGAGCAGTACTTC	CSARAIGPYEQYF
17	TRBD2	TRBV5-1	TRBJ2-2	-	TGCGCCAGCAGCTTGGAAAGGGTTAGCGGGCCTACCGGGGAGCTGTTTTTT	CASSLERVSGPTGELFF
14	TRBD1	TRBV29-1	TRBJ2-1	many	TGCAGCGTTGACCGGACAGGGGAAGGCAATGAGCAGTTCTTC	CSVDRTGEGNEQFF
16	-	TRBV7-3	TRBJ2-3	-	TGTGCCAGCAGCTTAAGCGGCGGAGGTGGCACAGATACGCAGTATTTT	CASSLSGGGGTDTQYF
15	-	TRBV9	TRBJ1-1	-	TGTGCCAGCAGCCCCCAGATTACAGGGTTAACCGAAGCTTTCTTT	CASSPQITGLTEAFF
16	-	TRBV12-5	TRBJ1-1	many	TGTGCTAGTGGTTTGGTAGGCGGACAGCCGAACACTGAAGCTTTCTTT	CASGLVGGQPNTEAFF
17	-	TRBV7-9	TRBJ2-1	few	TGTGCCAGCAGCCCACTCCAGGGGTCACAAGCCTACAATGAGCAGTTCTTC	CASSPLQGSQAYNEQFF
14	-	TRBV18	TRBJ2-5	many	TGTGCCAGCTCACCACTACTAGCCGAAGAGACCCAGTACTTC	CASSPLLAEETQYF
12	-	TRBV3-1	TRBJ2-1	-	TGTGCCAGCAGCCAATCAGACAATGAGCAGTTCTTC	CASSQSDNEQFF
12	-	TRBV7-9	TRBJ2-3	few	TGTGCCAGCAGCTTCCAGACAGATACGCAGTATTTT	CASSFQTDTQYF
11	-	TRBV30	TRBJ1-1	few	TGTGCCTGGGGGGCAGGAGCTGAAGCTTTCTTT	CAWGAGAEAFF
18	TRBD2	TRBV6-5	TRBJ2-5	-	TGTGCCAGCAGTTCAATAGGACTAGCGGGAGAGGCACAAGAGACCCAGTACTTC	CASSSIGLAGEAQETQYF
15	-	TRBV2	TRBJ2-1	few	TGTGCCAGCAGTGGGAGCGGGTCTTCCTACAATGAGCAGTTCTTC	CASSGSGSSYNEQFF
15	-	TRBV12-3/TRBV12-4	TRBJ2-7	-	TGTGCCAGCAGTTTTCAAGCAGACGGCTCCTACGAGCAGTACTTC	CASSFQADGSYEQYF
15	TRBD1	TRBV4-1	TRBJ2-7	many	TGCGCCAGCAGCCTATTTCCGGGACAGAAATACGAGCAGTACTTC	CASSLFPGQKYEQYF
18	-	TRBV14	TRBJ2-2	many	TGTGCCAGCAGCCCCTATAATACGGGGAGAGCGAACACCGGGGAGCTGTTTTTT	CASSPYNTGRANTGELFF
14	-	TRBV7-2	TRBJ1-1	few	TGTGCCAGCAGCTTAAGCAGGGTGAACACTGAAGCTTTCTTT	CASSLSRVNTEAFF
16	TRBD2	TRBV10-2	TRBJ2-1	-	TGCGCCAGCAGCCCCAACCCTAGCGGGAGCTACAATGAGCAGTTCTTC	CASSPNPSGSYNEQFF
14	TRBD1	TRBV15	TRBJ2-5	many	TGTGCCACCAGCAGAGCGCAGGGGGAGGAGACCCAGTACTTC	CATSRAQGEETQYF
19	TRBD2	TRBV12-3/TRBV12-4	TRBJ2-1	few	TGTGCCAGCACTTTACGACTAGCGGGAGGTCCAGGGGCCTACAATGAGCAGTTCTTC	CASTLRLAGGPGAYNEQFF
14	TRBD1	TRBV12-3/TRBV12-4	TRBJ1-1	few	TGTGCCAGCAGTCAGACAGGGTTTCCCGCTGAAGCTTTCTTT	CASSQTGFPAEAFF
13	-	TRBV28	TRBJ1-2	many	TGTGCCAGCAGTTTAACAGACGCGGAGGGCTACACCTTC	CASSLTDAEGYTF
12	-	TRBV27	TRBJ2-2	many	TGTGCCAGCGGCGCAGGGACCGGGGAGCTGTTTTTT	CASGAGTGELFF
15	TRBD1	TRBV18	TRBJ1-5	many	TGTGCCAGCTCACCACTCAGGGGGGCAGATCAGCCCCAGCATTTT	CASSPLRGADQPQHF
17	-	TRBV5-1	TRBJ2-3	few	TGCGCCAGCAGCTTGGTAAGCTTTCGTCCCCGGTCAGATACGCAGTATTTT	CASSLVSFRPRSDTQYF
15	TRBD1	TRBV28	TRBJ2-3	many	TGTGCCAGCAGTCCTGACGGACAGGGCACAGATACGCAGTATTTT	CASSPDGQGTDTQYF
14	-	TRBV27	TRBJ2-5	-	TGTGCCACGTCGCGGAGCCTTGGCCTGGAGACCCAGTACTTC	CATSRSLGLETQYF
15	TRBD2	TRBV11-2	TRBJ2-1	-	TGTGCCAGCAGCTCGGACGGGAGGGCCTACAATGAGCAGTTCTTC	CASSSDGRAYNEQFF
16	-	TRBV18	TRBJ1-6	-	TGTGCCAGCTCACCATCCGTGAGCTCCTATAATTCACCCCTCCACTTT	CASSPSVSSYNSPLHF
13	-	TRBV11-2	TRBJ1-5	-	TGTGCCAGCAGCTTAGATTACAATCAGCCCCAGCATTTT	CASSLDYNQPQHF
16	TRBD1	TRBV3-1	TRBJ2-7	few	TGTGCCAGCAGCCTGGGGACAGTCTCTCCCTCCTACGAGCAGTACTTC	CASSLGTVSPSYEQYF
16	-	TRBV19	TRBJ2-5	-	TGTGCCAGTAGTAAAAGAGGCGGACACATTTTAGAGACCCAGTACTTC	CASSKRGGHILETQYF
16	TRBD2	TRBV7-6	TRBJ2-1	many	TGTGCCAGCAGCCCGTGGACTAGCGGGAGAGTGAATGAGCAGTTCTTC	CASSPWTSGRVNEQFF
14	-	TRBV5-1	TRBJ1-4	many	TGCGCCAGCAGCTTGGGGGGGCGAGCTGAAAAACTGTTTTTT	CASSLGGRAEKLFF
16	TRBD2	TRBV6-6	TRBJ2-5	many	TGTGCCAGCAGTAACCCTAGCGGGGGAAGACAAGAGACCCAGTACTTC	CASSNPSGGRQETQYF
14	-	TRBV10-3	TRBJ1-1	many	TGTGCCATCAGTGACGGGGGGGCTAACACTGAAGCTTTCTTT	CAISDGGANTEAFF
15	TRBD2	TRBV7-2	TRBJ2-3	many	TGTGCCAGCAGCTTTGCTAGCGGGGCCACAGATACGCAGTATTTT	CASSFASGATDTQYF
12	-	TRBV2	TRBJ1-5	-	TGTGCCAGCATGGGGGGCTTTCAGCCCCAGCATTTT	CASMGGFQPQHF